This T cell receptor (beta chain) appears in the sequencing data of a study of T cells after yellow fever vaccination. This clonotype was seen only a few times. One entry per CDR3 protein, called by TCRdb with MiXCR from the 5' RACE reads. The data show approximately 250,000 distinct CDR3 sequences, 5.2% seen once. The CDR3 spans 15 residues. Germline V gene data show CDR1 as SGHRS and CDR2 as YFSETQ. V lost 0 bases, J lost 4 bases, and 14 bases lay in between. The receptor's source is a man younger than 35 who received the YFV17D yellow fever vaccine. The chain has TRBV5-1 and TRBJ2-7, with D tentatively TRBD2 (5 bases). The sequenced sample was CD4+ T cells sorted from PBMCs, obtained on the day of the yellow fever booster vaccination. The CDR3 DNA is TGCGCCAGCAGCTTGGGAGTAGGACTTCTATACGAGCAGTACGTC. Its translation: CASSLGVGLLYEQYV.